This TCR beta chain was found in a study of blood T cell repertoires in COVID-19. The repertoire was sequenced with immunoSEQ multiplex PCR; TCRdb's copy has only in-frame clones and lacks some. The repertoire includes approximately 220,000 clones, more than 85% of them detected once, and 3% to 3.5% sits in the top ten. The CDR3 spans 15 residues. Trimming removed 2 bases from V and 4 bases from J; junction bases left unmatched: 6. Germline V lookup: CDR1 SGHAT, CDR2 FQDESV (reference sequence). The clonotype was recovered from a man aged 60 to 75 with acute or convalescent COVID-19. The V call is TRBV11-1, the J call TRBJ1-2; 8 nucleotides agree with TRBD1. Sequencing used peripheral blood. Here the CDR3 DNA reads TGTGCCAGCAGCTTAACCCCAGGGGGCAGCTATGGCTACACCTTC. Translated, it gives CASSLTPGGSYGYTF.